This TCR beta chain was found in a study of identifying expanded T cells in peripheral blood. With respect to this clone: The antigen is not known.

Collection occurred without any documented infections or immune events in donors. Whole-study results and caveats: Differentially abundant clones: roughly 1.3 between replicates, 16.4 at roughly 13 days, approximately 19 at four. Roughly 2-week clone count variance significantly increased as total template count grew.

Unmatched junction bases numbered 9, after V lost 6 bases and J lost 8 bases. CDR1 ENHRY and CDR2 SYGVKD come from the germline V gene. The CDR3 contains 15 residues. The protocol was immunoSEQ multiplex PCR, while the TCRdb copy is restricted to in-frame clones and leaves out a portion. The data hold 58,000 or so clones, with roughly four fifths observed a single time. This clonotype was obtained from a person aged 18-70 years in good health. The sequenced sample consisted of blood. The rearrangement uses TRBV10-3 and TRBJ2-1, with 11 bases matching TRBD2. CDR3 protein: CAIRGSGGAVDEQFF. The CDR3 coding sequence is TGTGCCATCAGGGGTAGCGGGGGGGCCGTGGATGAGCAGTTCTTC.